These 19 T cell receptor beta chains were all obtained from the same sample, sequenced in a study of cytomegalovirus exposure and HLA in healthy donors. PCR used 60 Vbeta primers and 13 Jbeta primers. The data were produced by immunoSEQ multiplex PCR, yet TCRdb's version contains in-frame clones alone and is incomplete. The sample records some 180,000 clones, around 80% being singletons. Material: PBMCs. The receptors come from a man aged 40-49 years in good health and CMV-seronegative.

Regarding this clone: One junction end does not reproduce the germline sequence, and a read error may be involved. The chain uses TRBV7-7 and TRBJ1-5; D is undetermined. The CDR3 covers 13 residues. The germline V gene encodes CDR1 SSHAT and CDR2 FNYEAQ (reference sequence). The CDR3: CASSLGPNQPQHF. The CDR3 DNA reads TGTGCTAGCAGCCTAGGGCCCAATCAGCCCCAGCATTTT.

This chain links TRBV18 with TRBJ2-1; a weak D match, TRBD2 (5 bases). From germline, CDR1 is KGHSH and CDR2 LQKENI. This CDR3 has 16 amino acids. With 2 bases removed from V and 5 bases from J, the gap between germline ends came to 16 bases. The CDR3 coding sequence is TGTGCCAGCTCACCAATGGGTAGCGAGACGAACAATGAGCAGTTCTTC. Translated, it gives CASSPMGSETNNEQFF.

The J gene is TRBJ1-2, the V gene TRBV29-1; 8 bases line up with TRBD1. Germline loops: CDR1 SQVTM, CDR2 ANQGSEA. The CDR3 contains 15 residues. With V trimmed by 6 bases and J by 4 bases, 13 bases remained unmatched. The DNA for the CDR3 is TGCAGCGTCCCCCAGGGGGCGCCGAGTCCCTATGGCTACACCTTC. Protein product: CSVPQGAPSPYGYTF. Filled out from reference TRBV29-1 and TRBJ1-2, the complete variable domain reads SAVISQKPSRDICQRGTSLTIQCQVDSQVTMMFWYRQQPGQSLTLIATANQGSEATYESGFVIDKFPISRPNLTFSTLTVSNMSPEDSSIYLCSVPQGAPSPYGYTFGSGTRLTVV.

The V call is TRBV7-2, the J call TRBJ1-6; a possible D gene is TRBD1 (6 bases). This CDR3 contains 17 residues. V lost 2 bases, J lost 8 bases, and 19 bases lay in between. CDR1 is SGHTA and CDR2 is FQGNSA in the germline V gene. The CDR3 here is CASSLSGRAGAYSPLHF. In nucleotides, the CDR3 is TGTGCCAGCAGCTTATCGGGGCGGGCGGGGGCATATTCACCCCTCCACTTT.

The V gene is TRBV13, the J gene TRBJ1-1; D is perhaps TRBD1 (5 bases). Per the germline V gene, CDR1 is PRHDT and CDR2 is FYEKMQ (reference sequence). The V end was cut by 6 bases, the J end by 4 bases, with 9 bases between. The CDR3 contains 12 residues. This CDR3 reads CASRVGGTEAFF. The CDR3 DNA sequence: TGTGCCAGCAGAGTGGGGGGCACTGAAGCTTTCTTT.

This clone was counted only a few times. Other nucleotide sequences from this sample produce the same CDR3. The rearrangement links TRBV28 to TRBJ2-2; 13 nucleotides line up with TRBD2. CDR3 length equals 17 residues. The V and J ends lost 0 bases and 6 bases, in that order; junction bases with no gene match: 4. Germline V gene lookup returns CDR1 MDHEN and CDR2 SYDVKM. As DNA, the CDR3 is TGTGCCAGCAGTTTATGGTCACTAGCGGGGGGGCCCGGGGAGCTGTTTTTT. Residues: CASSLWSLAGGPGELFF.

The chain joins TRBV4-1 to TRBJ2-4, with 9 nucleotides matching TRBD2. Germline lookup yields CDR1 MGHRA and CDR2 YSYEKL. This CDR3 spans 21 amino acids. J gave up 0 bases and V 2 bases, and 17 bases lay outside the gene matches. CDR3 residues: CASSQILASGVGGLAKNIQYF. The CDR3 bases are TGCGCCAGCAGCCAAATCCTGGCTAGCGGGGTTGGGGGCCTAGCCAAAAACATTCAGTACTTC.

This chain connects TRBV28 to TRBJ1-5; 8 nucleotides match TRBD1. Trimming removed 6 bases from V and 7 bases from J; junction bases left unmatched: 8. The CDR3 covers 14 residues. Germline CDR1 is MDHEN and CDR2 is SYDVKM. The CDR3 region has the DNA TGTGCCAGCAGCCAAGGACAGGGTGGCCAGCCCCAGCATTTT. Protein sequence: CASSQGQGGQPQHF.

This clone was detected only a few times. The CDR3 protein is CASSVVTSSGETQYF. The CDR3 nucleotides are TGTGCCAGCAGCGTAGTTACTAGCAGCGGGGAGACCCAGTACTTC. This sequence joins TRBV9 and TRBJ2-5, with D possibly TRBD2 on 6 matching bases. The CDR3 extends over 15 amino acids. CDR1 SGDLS and CDR2 YYNGEE come from the germline V gene. V gave up 0 bases and J gave up 5 bases, with 14 bases separating them.

V usage is TRBV4-1 and J usage is TRBJ1-4, with D uncertain. This CDR3 has 16 amino acids. Germline V gene sequence: CDR1 MGHRA, CDR2 YSYEKL. Trimming cost V 7 bases and J 10 bases, with 25 bases left between them. The CDR3 region is CASTSILLPAEGKLFF. CDR3 in DNA: TGCGCCAGCACCTCAATCCTCCTCCCGGCGGAGGGAAAACTGTTTTTT.

This rearrangement joins TRBV27 to TRBJ1-4, with 8 bases that match TRBD1. This CDR3 has 19 residues. The germline V gene has CDR1 MNHEY and CDR2 SMNVEV (reference sequence). V was pared by 3 bases and J by 3 bases, with 15 bases of the junction left unmatched. This chain's CDR3 is CASSFPPDREEVANEKLFF. The CDR3 region has the DNA TGTGCCAGCAGTTTTCCCCCGGACAGGGAGGAGGTAGCTAATGAAAAACTGTTTTTT.

This clone was observed a single time. The V gene is TRBV7-2, the J gene TRBJ1-1; TRBD1 is a possible D gene (5 bases). The V end lost 2 bases, the J end lost 5 bases, and 9 bases lay between the germline ends. Looked up from germline, CDR1 is SGHTA and CDR2 is FQGNSA. The length of the CDR3 is 13 residues. The CDR3 region is CASSLNRGTEAFF. The CDR3 DNA sequence: TGTGCCAGCAGCTTAAATAGGGGTACTGAAGCTTTCTTT.

In this sample, this clone turned up a few times. The chain uses TRBV18 and TRBJ2-7; 8 bases are shared with TRBD2. CDR1 KGHSH and CDR2 LQKENI come from the germline V gene. The CDR3 is 14 amino acids. Trimming removed 3 bases from V and 4 bases from J; junction bases left unmatched: 5. Here the CDR3 reads CASSPGTSSYEQYF. For the CDR3, the DNA is TGTGCCAGCTCACCGGGGACTAGTTCGTACGAGCAGTACTTC.

Regarding this clone: Germline and junction disagree at one end, which may indicate a read error. J is TRBJ1-1 and V is TRBV5-1; D call uncertain. Looked up from germline, CDR1 is SGHRS and CDR2 is YFSETQ. The CDR3 is 13 residues long. The CDR3 DNA follows: TGTGCCAGCAGCTTGTGGCAGAACACTGAAGCTTTCTTT. Encoded protein: CASSLWQNTEAFF.

The chain uses TRBV7-3 and TRBJ1-1, with D possibly TRBD1 on 5 matching bases. Trimming cost V 4 bases and J 4 bases, with 13 bases left between them. The CDR3 totals 14 residues. The germline gives CDR1 SGHTA, CDR2 FQGTGA. As DNA, the CDR3 is TGTGCCAGCAGCTATTCTGGAGGGGTCACTGAAGCTTTCTTT. Protein sequence: CASSYSGGVTEAFF.

The chain carries TRBV2 and TRBJ2-2, with TRBD2 matching over 7 bases. V dropped 7 bases and J dropped 7; count of bases not matched to a gene: 9. The CDR3 sequence is 14 residues long. CDR1 SNHLY and CDR2 FYNNEI come from the germline V gene. CDR3 loop: CASNGGRGVGELFF. CDR3 in DNA: TGTGCCAGCAACGGCGGGAGAGGTGTCGGGGAGCTGTTTTTT.

Here the CDR3 DNA reads TGCGCCAGCAGCTTGGGCCCCGGGACTAGCGGGATGGGGATAGAACAGCAGTTCTTC. This encodes CASSLGPGTSGMGIEQQFF. The gene calls are TRBV5-1 and TRBJ2-1; the match to TRBD2 covers 13 bases. V trimming: 0 bases; J trimming: 11 bases; junction bases outside the gene matches: 17. The germline gives CDR1 SGHRS, CDR2 YFSETQ. This CDR3 is built from 19 residues. The variable domain in full, completed from reference TRBV5-1 and TRBJ2-1, reads KAGVTQTPRYLIKTRGQQVTLSCSPISGHRSVSWYQQTPGQGLQFLFEYFSETQRNKGNFPGRFSGRQFSNSRSEMNVSTLELGDSALYLCASSLGPGTSGMGIEQQFFGPGTRLTVL.

This rearrangement joins TRBV15 to TRBJ2-1, with D possibly matching TRBD2 (6 bases). The CDR3 extends over 14 amino acids. CDR1 and CDR2 (germline): LNHNV, YYDKDF (reference sequence). Trimming cost V 2 bases and J 7 bases, with 12 bases left between them. Here the CDR3 DNA reads TGTGCCACCAGCAGACAGGGAGGTGTAAATGAGCAGTTCTTC. This translates into CATSRQGGVNEQFF.

The J gene is TRBJ2-5, the V gene TRBV5-5; maybe TRBD2 (5 bases). The CDR3 runs to 14 residues. The V end lost 3 bases, the J end lost 5 bases, and 14 bases lay between the germline ends. The germline gives CDR1 SGHKS, CDR2 YYEKEE (reference sequence). In DNA form, the CDR3 reads TGTGCCAGCAGCTCCCCTCGGGATCGGGAGACCCAGTACTTC. It translates to CASSSPRDRETQYF.